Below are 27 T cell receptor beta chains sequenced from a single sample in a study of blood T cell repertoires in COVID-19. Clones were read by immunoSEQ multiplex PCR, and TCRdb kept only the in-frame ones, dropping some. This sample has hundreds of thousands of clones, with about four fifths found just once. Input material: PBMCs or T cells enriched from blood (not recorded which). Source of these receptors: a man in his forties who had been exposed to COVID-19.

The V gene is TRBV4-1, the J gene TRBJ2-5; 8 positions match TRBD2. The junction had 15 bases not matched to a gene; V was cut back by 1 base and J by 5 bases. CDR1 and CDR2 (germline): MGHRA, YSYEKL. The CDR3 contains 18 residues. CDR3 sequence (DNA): TGCGCCAGCAGCCAAGTTCGCCTCGGGAGCGGGAGTGGTGAGACCCAGTACTTC. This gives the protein CASSQVRLGSGSGETQYF.

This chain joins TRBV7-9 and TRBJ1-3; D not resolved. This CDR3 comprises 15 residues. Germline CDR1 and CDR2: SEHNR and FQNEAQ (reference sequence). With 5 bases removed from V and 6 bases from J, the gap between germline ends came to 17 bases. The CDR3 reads CASSPPARLQNTIYF. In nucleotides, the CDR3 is TGTGCCAGCAGCCCCCCCGCGAGGCTTCAAAACACCATATATTTT.

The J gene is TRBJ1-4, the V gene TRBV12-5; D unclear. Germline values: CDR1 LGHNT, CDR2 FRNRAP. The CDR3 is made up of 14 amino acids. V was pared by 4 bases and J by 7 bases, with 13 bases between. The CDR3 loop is CASGSSPVSEKLFF. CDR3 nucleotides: TGTGCTAGTGGTTCTTCGCCCGTTAGTGAAAAACTGTTTTTT.

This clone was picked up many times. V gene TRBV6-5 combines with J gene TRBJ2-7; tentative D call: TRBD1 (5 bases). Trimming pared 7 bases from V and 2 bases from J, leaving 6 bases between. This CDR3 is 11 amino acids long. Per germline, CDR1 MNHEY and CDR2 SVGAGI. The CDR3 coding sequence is TGTGCCAGCAAGACAGCCTACGAGCAGTACTTC. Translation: CASKTAYEQYF.

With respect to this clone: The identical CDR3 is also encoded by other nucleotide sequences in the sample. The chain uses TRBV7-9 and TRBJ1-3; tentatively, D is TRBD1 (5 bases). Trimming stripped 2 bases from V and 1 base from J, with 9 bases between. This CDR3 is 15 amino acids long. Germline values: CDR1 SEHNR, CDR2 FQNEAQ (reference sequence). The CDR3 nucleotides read TGTGCCAGCAGCTTAACAGGAGGGTCTGGAAACACCATATATTTT. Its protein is CASSLTGGSGNTIYF.

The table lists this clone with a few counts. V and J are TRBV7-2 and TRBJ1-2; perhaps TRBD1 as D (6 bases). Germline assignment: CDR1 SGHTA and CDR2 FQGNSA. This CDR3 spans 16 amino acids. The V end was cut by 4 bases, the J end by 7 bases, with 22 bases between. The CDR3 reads CASSSPPTWGGPGYTF. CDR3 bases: TGTGCCAGCAGCTCACCGCCGACTTGGGGGGGCCCTGGCTACACCTTC.

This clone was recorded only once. CDR3 protein: CASRWGDNTEAFF. The CDR3 DNA is TGTGCCAGCAGGTGGGGGGACAACACTGAAGCTTTCTTT. The chain combines TRBV4-2 with TRBJ1-1; maybe TRBD1 (5 bases). The germline CDR1 and CDR2 sequences are LGHNA and YNFKEQ. Trimming stripped 6 bases from V and 2 bases from J, with 10 bases between. The CDR3 contains 13 residues.

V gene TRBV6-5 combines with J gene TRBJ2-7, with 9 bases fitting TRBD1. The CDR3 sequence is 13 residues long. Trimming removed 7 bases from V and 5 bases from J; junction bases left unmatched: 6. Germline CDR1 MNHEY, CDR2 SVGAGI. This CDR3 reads CASKKTGGDEQYF. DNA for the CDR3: TGTGCCAGCAAAAAGACAGGGGGAGACGAGCAGTACTTC.

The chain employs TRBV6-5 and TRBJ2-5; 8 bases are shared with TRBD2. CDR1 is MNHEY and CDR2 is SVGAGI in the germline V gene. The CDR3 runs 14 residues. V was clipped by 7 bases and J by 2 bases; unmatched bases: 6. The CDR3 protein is CASMMTSAQETQYF. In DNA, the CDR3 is TGTGCCAGCATGATGACTAGCGCTCAAGAGACCCAGTACTTC.

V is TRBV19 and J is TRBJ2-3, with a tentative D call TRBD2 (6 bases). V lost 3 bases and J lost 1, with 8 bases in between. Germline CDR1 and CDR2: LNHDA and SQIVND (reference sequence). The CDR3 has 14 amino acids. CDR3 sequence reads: CASSIPGGTDTQYF. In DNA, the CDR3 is TGTGCCAGTAGTATCCCGGGAGGCACAGATACGCAGTATTTT.

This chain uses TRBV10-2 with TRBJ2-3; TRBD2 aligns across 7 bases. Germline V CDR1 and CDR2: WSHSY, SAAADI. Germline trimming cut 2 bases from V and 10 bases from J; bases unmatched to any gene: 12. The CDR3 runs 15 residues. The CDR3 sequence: CASSEGGAGDESQYF. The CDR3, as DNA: TGCGCCAGCAGTGAGGGCGGGGCGGGGGACGAATCGCAGTATTTT.

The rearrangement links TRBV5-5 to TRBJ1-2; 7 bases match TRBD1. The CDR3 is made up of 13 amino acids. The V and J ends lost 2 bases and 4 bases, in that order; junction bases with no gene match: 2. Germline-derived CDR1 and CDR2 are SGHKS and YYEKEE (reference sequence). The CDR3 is CASSLQGSYGYTF. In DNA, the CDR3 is TGTGCCAGCAGCTTACAGGGGTCCTATGGCTACACCTTC.

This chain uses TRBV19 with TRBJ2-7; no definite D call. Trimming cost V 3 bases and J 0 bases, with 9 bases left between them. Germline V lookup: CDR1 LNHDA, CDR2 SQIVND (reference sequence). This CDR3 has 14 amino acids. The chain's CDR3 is CASSIKDFSYEQYF. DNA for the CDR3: TGTGCCAGTAGTATCAAAGACTTCTCCTACGAGCAGTACTTC.

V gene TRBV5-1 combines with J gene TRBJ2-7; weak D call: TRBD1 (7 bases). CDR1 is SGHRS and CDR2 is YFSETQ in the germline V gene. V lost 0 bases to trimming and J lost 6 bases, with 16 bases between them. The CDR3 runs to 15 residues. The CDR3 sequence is CASSLEGARGGEQYF. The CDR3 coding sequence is TGCGCCAGCAGCTTGGAGGGGGCAAGGGGAGGCGAGCAGTACTTC.

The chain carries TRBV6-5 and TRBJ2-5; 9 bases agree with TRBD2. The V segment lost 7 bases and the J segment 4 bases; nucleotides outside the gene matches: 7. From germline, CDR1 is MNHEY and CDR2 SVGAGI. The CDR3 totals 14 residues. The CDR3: CASNIIAGVETQYF. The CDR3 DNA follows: TGTGCCAGCAATATTATAGCGGGAGTAGAGACCCAGTACTTC.

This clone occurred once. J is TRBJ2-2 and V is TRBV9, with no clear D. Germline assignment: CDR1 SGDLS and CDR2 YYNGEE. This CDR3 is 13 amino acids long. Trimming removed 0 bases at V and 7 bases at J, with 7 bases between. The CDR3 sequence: CASSVDRVGELFF. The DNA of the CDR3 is TGTGCCAGCAGCGTAGATCGGGTCGGGGAGCTGTTTTTT.

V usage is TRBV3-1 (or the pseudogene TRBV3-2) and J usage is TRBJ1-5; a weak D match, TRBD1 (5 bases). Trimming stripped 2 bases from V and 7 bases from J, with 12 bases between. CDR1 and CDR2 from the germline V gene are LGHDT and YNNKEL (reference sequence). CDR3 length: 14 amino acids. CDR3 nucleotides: TGTGCCAGCAGCCAATCGTCAGGGTCCCAGCCCCAGCATTTT. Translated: CASSQSSGSQPQHF.

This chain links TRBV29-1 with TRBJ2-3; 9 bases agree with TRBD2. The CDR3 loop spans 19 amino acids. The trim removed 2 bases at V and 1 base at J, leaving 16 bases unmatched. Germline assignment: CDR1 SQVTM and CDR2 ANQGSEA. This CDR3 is CSVESVASGKWLGTDTQYF. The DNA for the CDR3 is TGCAGCGTTGAAAGTGTGGCTAGCGGGAAGTGGCTGGGCACAGATACGCAGTATTTT.

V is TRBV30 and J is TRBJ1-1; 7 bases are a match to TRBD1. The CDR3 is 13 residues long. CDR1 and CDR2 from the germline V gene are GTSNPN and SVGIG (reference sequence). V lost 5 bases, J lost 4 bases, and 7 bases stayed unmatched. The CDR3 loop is CAWGQAGGTEAFF. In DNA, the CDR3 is TGTGCCTGGGGCCAAGCAGGGGGCACTGAAGCTTTCTTT. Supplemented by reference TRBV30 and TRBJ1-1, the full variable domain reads SQTIHQWPATLVQPVGSPLSLECTVEGTSNPNLYWYRQAAGRGLQLLFYSVGIGQISSEVPQNLSASRPQDRQFILSSKKLLLSDSGFYLCAWGQAGGTEAFFGQGTRLTVV.

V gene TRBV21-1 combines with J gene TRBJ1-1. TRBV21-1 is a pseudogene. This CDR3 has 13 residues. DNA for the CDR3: TGTGCCAGCAGCAACGGGAGACGCCCTGAAGCTTTCTTT. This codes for CASSNGRRPEAFF.

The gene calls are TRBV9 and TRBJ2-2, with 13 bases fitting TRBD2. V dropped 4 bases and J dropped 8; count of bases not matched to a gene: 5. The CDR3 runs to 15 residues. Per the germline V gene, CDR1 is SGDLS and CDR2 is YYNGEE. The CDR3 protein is CASSTRTSGRGELFF. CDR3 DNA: TGTGCCAGCAGCACCAGGACTAGCGGGAGAGGGGAGCTGTTTTTT.

The CDR3 DNA follows: TGCGCCAGCAGTGCGGTTGCGGGGCCCACAGATACGCAGTATTTT. Protein sequence: CASSAVAGPTDTQYF. This chain uses TRBV10-1 with TRBJ2-3, with D tentatively TRBD2 (6 bases). Per germline, CDR1 WNHNN and CDR2 SYGVQD (reference sequence). V lost 4 bases and J lost 2, with 13 bases in between. The CDR3 contains 15 residues.

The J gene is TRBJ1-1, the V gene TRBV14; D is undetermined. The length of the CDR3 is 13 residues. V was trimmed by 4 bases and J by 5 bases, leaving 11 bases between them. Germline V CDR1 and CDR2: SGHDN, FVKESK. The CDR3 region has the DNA TGTGCCAGCAGCCGCGATTATTTTACTGAAGCTTTCTTT. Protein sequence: CASSRDYFTEAFF.

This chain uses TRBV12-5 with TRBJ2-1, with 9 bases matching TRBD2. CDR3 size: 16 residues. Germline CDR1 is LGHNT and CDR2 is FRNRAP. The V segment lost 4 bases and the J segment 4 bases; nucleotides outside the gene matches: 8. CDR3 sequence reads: CASGWAGGGFYNEQFF. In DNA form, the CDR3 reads TGTGCTAGTGGTTGGGCGGGAGGGGGCTTTTACAATGAGCAGTTCTTC.

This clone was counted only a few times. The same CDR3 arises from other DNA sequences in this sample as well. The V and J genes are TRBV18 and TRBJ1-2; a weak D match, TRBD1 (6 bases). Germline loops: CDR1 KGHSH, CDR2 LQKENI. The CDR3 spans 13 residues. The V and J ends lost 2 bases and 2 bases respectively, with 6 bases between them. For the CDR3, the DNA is TGTGCCAGCTCACCAGGACAGAACTATGGCTACACCTTC. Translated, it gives CASSPGQNYGYTF.

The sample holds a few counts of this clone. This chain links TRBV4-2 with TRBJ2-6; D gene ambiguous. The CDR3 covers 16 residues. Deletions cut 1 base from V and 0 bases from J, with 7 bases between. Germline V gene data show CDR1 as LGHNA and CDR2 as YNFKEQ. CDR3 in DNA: TGTGCCAGCAGCCAAGGGAGAACCTCTGGGGCCAACGTCCTGACTTTC. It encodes CASSQGRTSGANVLTF.

The CDR3 is CAWSGLTRGQPQHF. The CDR3 DNA is TGTGCCTGGAGTGGCCTCACCCGGGGTCAGCCCCAGCATTTT. V usage is TRBV30 and J usage is TRBJ1-5; D ambiguous. The V and J ends lost 1 base and 6 bases respectively, with 13 bases between them. The CDR3 totals 14 residues. CDR1 and CDR2 (germline): GTSNPN, SVGIG (reference sequence).